This TCR beta chain was documented in a study of T cell changes during pregnancy in multiple sclerosis. Profiled with immunoSEQ multiplex PCR; TCRdb holds only in-frame clones, not every one. Here the sample spans tens of thousands of clones, about 90% being singletons. Germline trimming cut 6 bases from V and 4 bases from J; bases unmatched to any gene: 3. CDR1 and CDR2 (germline): MNHEY, SVGAGI. The CDR3 spans 13 residues. The chain joins TRBV6-5 to TRBJ1-1; TRBD1 matches 9 bases. Specimen: CD4+ T cells from peripheral blood mononuclear cells, collected after pregnancy. The receptor was derived from a female donor in good health, enrolled as a control in a pregnancy study. CDR3 sequence: CASRPQGATEAFF. The DNA of the CDR3 is TGTGCCAGCAGACCACAGGGGGCCACTGAAGCTTTCTTT.